The rows below give T cell receptor beta chains drawn from one sample of a study of T cells in Graves' hyperthyroidism and ophthalmopathy. TCRdb reprocessed the multiplex PCR reads with MiXCR, giving one entry per CDR3 protein. Altogether around 190,000 distinct CDR3 sequences are present, about a sixth being singletons, with the ten largest covering around 48%. The sample comprised blood. The receptor set was obtained from a woman aged 45-65 years with Graves' hyperthyroidism. The CDR3 runs from the conserved cysteine through the conserved F or W. The D gene is left open where the match is weak. Some rows have no size entry. The others give once, few or many, or a class for an expanded clone.

TRBJ2-5,11,TRBV2,many,.,CASRDGGTQYF,TGTGCCAGCCGGGACGGTGGGACCCAGTACTTC
TRBJ1-3,15,TRBV11-3,.,.,CASSLDSFTGNTIYF,TGTGCCAGCAGCTTAGACTCCTTTACTGGAAACACCATATATTTT
TRBJ2-1,15,TRBV6-5,few,TRBD2,CASSYTGLADNEQFF,TGTGCCAGCAGTTACACTGGACTAGCCGACAATGAGCAGTTCTTC
TRBJ2-3,15,TRBV6-5,.,TRBD1,CASSYGQGEADAQYF,TGTGCCAGCAGTTACGGACAGGGAGAGGCAGATGCGCAGTATTTT
TRBJ2-2,13,TRBV6-1,few,.,CAGLHQNTGELFF,TGTGCCGGCTTACACCAGAACACCGGGGAGCTGTTTTTT
TRBJ2-2,15,TRBV5-1,many,TRBD1,CASSLWTGNTGELFF,TGCGCCAGCAGCTTATGGACAGGGAACACCGGGGAGCTGTTTTTT
TRBJ2-1,17,TRBV20-1,.,TRBD2,CSASNRAGAGGVNEQFF,TGCAGTGCTAGTAATCGAGCGGGAGCGGGAGGGGTAAATGAGCAGTTCTTC
TRBJ1-2,17,TRBV4-1,.,TRBD1,CASSQDRGTGGMYGYTF,TGCGCCAGCAGCCAAGATCGGGGGACAGGCGGGATGTATGGCTACACCTTC
TRBJ2-1,12,TRBV20-1,many,.,CNASTSMHEQFF,TGCAATGCGAGTACTAGTATGCATGAGCAGTTCTTC
TRBJ1-6,15,TRBV6-1,few,TRBD1,CASRDRVISTSPLHF,TGTGCCAGCAGGGACAGGGTAATCTCTACGTCACCCCTCCACTTT
TRBJ2-1,17,TRBV24-1,many,TRBD1,CATSDLSRDRAHNEQFF,TGTGCCACCAGTGACCTCTCCCGGGACAGGGCACACAATGAGCAGTTCTTC
TRBJ2-7,16,TRBV6-1,.,.,CASRLRDGGIPYEQYF,TGTGCCAGCAGACTCCGGGACGGAGGGATTCCCTACGAGCAGTACTTC
TRBJ1-1,15,TRBV28,many,TRBD1,CASSQSGQGSTEAFF,TGTGCCAGCAGCCAATCCGGACAGGGGTCCACTGAAGCTTTCTTT
TRBJ2-1,12,TRBV29-1,few,.,CSVEERYNEQFF,TGCAGCGTTGAAGAGCGGTACAATGAGCAGTTCTTC
TRBJ1-1,13,TRBV24-1,.,.,CATSGGKSTEAFF,TGTGCCACCAGTGGCGGTAAGAGCACTGAAGCTTTCTTT
TRBJ2-6,16,TRBV7-2,few,.,CASSLVRPSGANVLTF,TGTGCCAGCAGCTTAGTCAGGCCTTCTGGGGCCAACGTCCTGACTTTC
TRBJ2-7,13,TRBV19,.,.,CASSLGNTYEQYF,TGTGCCAGTAGCCTCGGGAATACCTACGAGCAGTACTTC
TRBJ2-7,17,TRBV6-1,.,.,CASRAPLGTSSSYEQCF,TGTGCCAGCAGAGCCCCGCTCGGGACATCGAGCTCCTACGAGCAGTGCTTC
TRBJ2-7,12,TRBV20-1,many,.,CSARGVGYEQYF,TGCAGTGCTAGAGGTGTCGGTTACGAGCAGTACTTC
TRBJ1-1,13,TRBV7-9,few,.,CASSLVPVPEASF,TGTGCCAGCAGCTTAGTGCCCGTCCCTGAAGCTTCCTTT
TRBJ2-5,15,TRBV5-1,few,.,CASSYIGTPQETQYF,TGCGCCAGCAGCTACATCGGGACTCCTCAAGAGACCCAGTACTTC
TRBJ2-5,14,TRBV30,.,.,CAWSVNPRVGAQYF,TGTGCCTGGAGTGTAAATCCCAGGGTAGGGGCCCAGTACTTC
TRBJ2-2,18,TRBV7-2,many,TRBD1,CASRSDRGWNLNTGELFF,TGTGCCAGCAGGTCGGACAGGGGGTGGAATCTAAACACCGGGGAGCTGTTTTTT
TRBJ2-5,12,TRBV5-1,many,.,CASSLDGGTQYF,TGCGCCAGCAGCTTGGATGGGGGGACCCAGTACTTC
TRBJ1-1,14,TRBV10-1,few,.,CASSDTGMNTEAFF,TGCGCCAGCAGTGATACGGGCATGAACACTGAAGCTTTCTTT
TRBJ1-1,16,TRBV28,many,.,CASSLLGRVASTEAFF,TGTGCCAGCAGTTTATTGGGCCGGGTTGCGAGCACTGAAGCTTTCTTT
TRBJ2-1,12,TRBV29-1,many,.,CSTALGVNEQFF,TGCAGCACAGCCCTGGGGGTCAATGAGCAGTTCTTC
TRBJ1-1,14,TRBV7-3,many,TRBD1,CASSRDRSDTEAFF,TGTGCCAGCAGCCGGGACAGGTCCGACACTGAAGCTTTCTTT
TRBJ2-5,14,TRBV12-3/TRBV12-4,many,TRBD1,CASVPGQAVETQYF,TGTGCCAGCGTACCGGGACAGGCGGTGGAGACCCAGTACTTC
TRBJ2-2,16,TRBV5-1,many,TRBD1,CASSVGQGGNTGELFF,TGCGCCAGCAGCGTCGGACAGGGTGGGAACACCGGGGAGCTGTTTTTT
TRBJ2-5,14,TRBV5-4,.,TRBD2,CASSLASGRETQYF,TGTGCCAGCAGCTTGGCCAGCGGGAGGGAGACCCAGTACTTC
TRBJ1-2,15,TRBV20-1,few,.,CSARDKRGVGYGYTF,TGCAGTGCTAGAGACAAAAGGGGGGTTGGATATGGCTACACCTTC
TRBJ1-1,14,TRBV11-3,many,.,CASSLDLIRTEAFF,TGTGCCAGCAGCTTAGATCTCATACGCACTGAAGCTTTCTTT